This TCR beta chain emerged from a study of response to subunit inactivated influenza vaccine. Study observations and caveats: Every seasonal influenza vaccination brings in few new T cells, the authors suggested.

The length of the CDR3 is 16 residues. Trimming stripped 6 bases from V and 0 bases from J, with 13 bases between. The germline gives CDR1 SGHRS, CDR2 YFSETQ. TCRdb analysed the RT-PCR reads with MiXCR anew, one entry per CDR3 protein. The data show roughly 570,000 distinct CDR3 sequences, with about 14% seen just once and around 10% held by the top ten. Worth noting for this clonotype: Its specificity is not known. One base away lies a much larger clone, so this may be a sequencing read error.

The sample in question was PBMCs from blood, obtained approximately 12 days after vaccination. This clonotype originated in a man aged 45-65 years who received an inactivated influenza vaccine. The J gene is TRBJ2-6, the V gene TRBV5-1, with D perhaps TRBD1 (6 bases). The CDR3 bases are TGCGCCAGCATGCTCCAGGGGAGCTCTGGGGCCAACGTCCTGACTTTC. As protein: CASMLQGSSGANVLTF.